This T cell receptor beta chain stems from a study of cytotoxic CD8 clonotypes in ibrutinib-treated CLL (dated by TCRdb to the early 2020s). About the investigation overall: In this cohort, 15 patients were treatment-naive and approximately 10 were relapsed/refractory, while some 18 had unmutated IGHV. Partial responses were observed in about 25 patients and complete responses in 2; after a median follow-up of 68 months, remission was maintained in approximately 14 patients and progression was observed in approximately 12. The response samples were drawn at a median of approximately twelve months into treatment, with a range of roughly 6 to 36 months. Samples averaged roughly 260,000 productive templates and approximately 100,000 productive rearrangements. Longitudinal samples were obtainable from about 30% of the roughly 90 participants in the trial. Cryopreserved peripheral blood mononuclear cells were obtained before treatment, at response, and at either sustained remission or disease progression. All remission and progressive disease samples were collected while patients were still receiving ibrutinib.

The germline V gene gives CDR1 as SGHVS and CDR2 as FQNEAQ. Reading from cysteine to phenylalanine, the CDR3 counts 19 amino acids. Only the CDR3 portion is preserved as DNA: 57 bases, with reading frame beginning at the first base. Trimming removed 3 bases from V and 3 bases from J, leaving 27 bases between the germline ends. Points on this clone: Its specific antigen is unknown. The input lacks base qualities; no much larger clone sits a single base away.

The meaning of the sample's time point label: approximately eleven months on ibrutinib. For TCR beta library preparation, roughly 2 micrograms of genomic DNA were extracted from the cryopreserved PBMCs. High-throughput TCR beta sequencing was performed on longitudinal blood samples from CLL patients receiving ibrutinib monotherapy. The patients took part in an open-label, single-center phase 2 trial of ibrutinib monotherapy. Study-wide conclusions, independent of this receptor: Clonality increased at ibrutinib response, stayed stable in sustained remission, and fell back toward baseline at progression. Sampling times were not matched between sustained-remission and progressing patients, and lymph node repertoires were not studied. At baseline, clonality was higher than in age-matched healthy donors and showed a strong correlation with circulating CD8+ T-cell counts. Public clonotypes were rare and either contracted or stayed stable during treatment, and the rise in clonality at ibrutinib response reflected the expansion of private clonotypes.

A MiSeq instrument was used for deep resolution sequencing, which targeted depths ranging from 1 in 1 million up to 1 in 200,000 T cells, with coverage averaging 10x for each clonotype. The immunoSEQ hsTCRB Kit was used to generate the TCR beta libraries. Per the authors' processing: Data were analyzed with ImmunoSEQ Data Assistant and ImmunoSEQ Analyzer, with V, D and J genes assigned per IMGT definitions. Clonality was computed as one minus normalized Shannon entropy of productive rearrangement frequencies, ranging from 0 to 1. Public clonotype analysis was restricted to overrepresented clonotypes comprising at least 0.05% of each patient's repertoire. About a dozen age-matched healthy donor repertoires from immuneACCESS served as clonality controls. As stored in TCRdb, this immuneACCESS dataset retains in-frame rearrangements with V and J assigned. A fraction of the clones does not appear; measured against another copy, unresolved V genes explain less than half of the discrepancy, and the remainder lacks a known reason. V and J calls and clone size come straight from that table; D and trimming were deduced from the DNA. The sample records around 60,000 clones, approximately 62% of which are singletons. The top ten clonotypes cover roughly 14% of the sample.

The specimen comprised PBMCs, sampled after 12 months of ibrutinib treatment. This chain is built from TRBV7-8 and TRBJ2-7, with TRBD2 as a weak D call on 5 bases. The clonotype originates from a human donor with chronic lymphocytic leukemia. Here is the DNA: TGTGCCAGCAGCTTTTATCCCTCCACCGTGGGAGATAGGTACTACGAGCAGTACTTC. This yields the protein CASSFYPSTVGDRYYEQYF.